This TCR beta chain is from a study of human T cells and chemical hapten exposure. Study information: Slight differences in pooled library volume were the main source of varying TCR yields across samples. Study-level results: Patch test score was positively correlated with the counts of PT1 expanded TCRs. Versus controls, significantly more large CDR3 similarity clusters arose from expanded TCRs.

Individual cDNA molecules had unique molecular identifiers attached to them by the library. TCRdb redid the calling of the RACE reads with MiXCR, one entry per CDR3 protein. Of approximately 400,000 distinct CDR3 sequences in the sample, 4.8% were seen once. The germline CDR1 and CDR2 sequences are SGHVS and FQNEAQ. There are 13 residues in the CDR3. V lost 0 bases and J lost 8, with 10 bases in between. This clonotype was observed many times. Its antigen is not identified. Indicated time point: patch test 1, 2 weeks after DPC sensitization. Treatment described: therapeutic diphenylcyclopropenone sensitization with weekly scalp DPC.

The J gene is TRBJ1-1, the V gene TRBV7-8; D gene unclear. The TCR comes from a woman in her forties or fifties with alopecia areata. Some clones in this sample may be carry-over from other donors' samples. Sequencing was performed on whole blood, taken in connection with sensitization to the hapten diphenylcyclopropenone (DPC). This chain's CDR3 is CASSLAAGREAFF. In nucleotides, the CDR3 is TGTGCCAGCAGCTTAGCCGCGGGGAGGGAAGCTTTCTTT.